These 6 T cell receptor beta chains were all obtained from the same sample, sequenced in a study of cytomegalovirus exposure and HLA in healthy donors. The protocol was immunoSEQ multiplex PCR, while the TCRdb copy is restricted to in-frame clones and leaves out a portion. The repertoire includes around 60,000 clones, roughly 95% of them detected once, and around 5.5% sits in the top ten. The sequenced sample was PBMCs. The receptors were gathered from a woman younger than 35 in good health and CMV-seropositive.

The chain is built from TRBV4-3 and TRBJ2-1, with TRBD2 identical over 8 bases. The CDR3 spans 14 residues. The germline gives CDR1 LGHNA, CDR2 YSLEER. V dropped 1 base and J dropped 8; count of bases not matched to a gene: 4. DNA for the CDR3: TGCGCCAGCAGCCAAGCCGGGGGGGACGATGAGCAGTTCTTC. It codes for CASSQAGGDDEQFF.

This chain uses TRBV7-6 with TRBJ2-5, with TRBD1 matching over 8 bases. CDR3 length: 20 amino acids. The V and J ends lost 7 bases and 5 bases, in that order; junction bases with no gene match: 27. Germline V gene lookup returns CDR1 SGHVS and CDR2 FNYEAQ. DNA for the CDR3: TGTGCCAGCACCGCGGGGACAGGAGGCTTTGGCGCTATGGGTTCGGAGACCCAGTACTTC. As protein: CASTAGTGGFGAMGSETQYF.

The chain has TRBV18 and TRBJ2-5; 7 nucleotides match TRBD1. Germline lookup yields CDR1 KGHSH and CDR2 LQKENI. There are 13 residues in the CDR3. The V segment lost 6 bases and the J segment 5 bases; nucleotides outside the gene matches: 6. The CDR3, as DNA: TGTGCCAGCTCCCAAGACAGGGCGGAGACCCAGTACTTC. This codes for CASSQDRAETQYF.

The chain recombines TRBV11-2 with TRBJ2-1, with TRBD2 identical over 11 bases. V shed 6 bases and J 7 bases; nucleotides not matched to a gene: 8. The CDR3 contains 15 residues. Germline V gene sequence: CDR1 SGHAT, CDR2 FQNNGV. The CDR3: CASRESLAGVNEQFF. The CDR3 nucleotides are TGTGCCAGCAGGGAGTCACTAGCGGGGGTGAATGAGCAGTTCTTC.

The gene calls are TRBV27 and TRBJ1-6; 8 bases agree with TRBD1. Germline V gives CDR1 MNHEY, CDR2 SMNVEV (reference sequence). This CDR3 has 15 residues. With V trimmed by 2 bases and J by 10 bases, 7 bases remained unmatched. CDR3 sequence: CASSLSGTGISPLHF. CDR3 DNA: TGTGCCAGCAGTTTAAGTGGGACAGGAATATCACCCCTCCACTTT.

The gene calls are TRBV5-1 and TRBJ2-3; a possible D gene is TRBD1 (6 bases). The CDR3 consists of 16 residues. From germline, CDR1 is SGHRS and CDR2 YFSETQ. Trimming left V 0 bases short and J 1 base short, with 12 bases between. This CDR3 is CASSLAGDTGTDTQYF. CDR3 DNA sequence: TGCGCCAGCAGCTTGGCCGGGGACACCGGCACAGATACGCAGTATTTT.